This T cell receptor beta chain was found in a study of T cell responses to AZD1222 COVID-19 vaccine. Overall study findings and caveats: A reported finding is that nearly half of spike-specific TCRs target unmutated variant regions. Just a handful of AZD1222 recipients were seropositive at baseline. A mostly white British donor set with more females was recruited, and clonal diversity was possibly underestimated. Spike-specific TCR breadth and depth both grew after two AZD1222 doses.

Points on this clone: Its antigen is unknown.

This CDR3 has 14 amino acids. Germline CDR1 SGHRS, CDR2 YFSETQ. V gave up 5 bases and J gave up 0 bases, with 8 bases separating them. Assay used: immunoSEQ multiplex PCR; TCRdb lists only in-frame clones, some missing. The sample shows about 68,000 clones, about nine tenths of them seen only once. Source: peripheral blood, taken on day 0 of AZD1222 vaccination. J is TRBJ1-4 and V is TRBV5-1; no definite D call. This clonotype originated in an adult in good health. The DNA for the CDR3 is TGCGCCAGCAGGGCAGACTCAACTAATGAAAAACTGTTTTTT. Translating it yields CASRADSTNEKLFF. The complete variable domain, with remaining parts taken from reference TRBV5-1 and TRBJ1-4, reads KAGVTQTPRYLIKTRGQQVTLSCSPISGHRSVSWYQQTPGQGLQFLFEYFSETQRNKGNFPGRFSGRQFSNSRSEMNVSTLELGDSALYLCASRADSTNEKLFFGSGTQLSVL.